This is a list of T cell receptor beta chains from one sample in a study of shared clonotypes between healthy human individuals. Profiling relied on immunoSEQ multiplex PCR, and the TCRdb table lists in-frame clones only, not all of them. Of over 2 million clones listed, about nine tenths are singletons. Sequenced input: naive CD4+ T cells from PBMCs. These receptors were taken from a man aged 18 to 29 in good health. Some clones in this sample may be carry-over from other donors' samples. CDR3s include the opening cysteine and the closing phenylalanine or tryptophan. Each record gives: V gene, clone size, J gene, D gene, CDR3 protein, CDR3 DNA. D genes are given only for firm matches. Clone size is stated in some rows and not others, as once, few, many or a class when expanded.

V gene: TRBV7-2
clone size: NA
J gene: TRBJ1-2
D gene: NA
CDR3 protein: CASSLAGSNYGYTF
CDR3 DNA: TGTGCCAGCAGCTTGGCAGGGTCGAACTATGGCTACACCTTC

V gene: TRBV7-6
clone size: NA
J gene: TRBJ2-5
D gene: NA
CDR3 protein: CASSPSQETQYF
CDR3 DNA: TGTGCCAGCAGCCCGAGCCAAGAGACCCAGTACTTC

V gene: TRBV7-3
clone size: NA
J gene: TRBJ2-1
D gene: TRBD1
CDR3 protein: CASSLSGGTGGNEQFF
CDR3 DNA: TGTGCCAGCAGCTTAAGTGGCGGGACAGGGGGCAATGAGCAGTTCTTC

V gene: TRBV7-9
clone size: NA
J gene: TRBJ2-5
D gene: TRBD1
CDR3 protein: CASRIDRGPRETQYF
CDR3 DNA: TGTGCCAGCAGAATAGACAGGGGGCCGCGAGAGACCCAGTACTTC

V gene: TRBV5-4
clone size: NA
J gene: TRBJ2-1
D gene: NA
CDR3 protein: CASSRGGSPYNEQFF
CDR3 DNA: TGTGCCAGCAGTAGAGGGGGGAGTCCCTACAATGAGCAGTTCTTC

V gene: TRBV7-3
clone size: once
J gene: TRBJ2-6
D gene: NA
CDR3 protein: CASSLGASGANVLTF
CDR3 DNA: TGTGCCAGCAGCTTAGGGGCTTCTGGGGCCAACGTCCTGACTTTC

V gene: TRBV29-1
clone size: NA
J gene: TRBJ2-7
D gene: TRBD2
CDR3 protein: CSVEETSGRYEQYF
CDR3 DNA: TGCAGCGTTGAAGAGACTAGCGGGAGGTACGAGCAGTACTTC

V gene: TRBV5-1
clone size: NA
J gene: TRBJ2-3
D gene: NA
CDR3 protein: CASSFRQGRWPTDTQYF
CDR3 DNA: TGCGCCAGCAGCTTCAGGCAGGGAAGATGGCCCACAGATACGCAGTATTTT

V gene: TRBV28
clone size: NA
J gene: TRBJ2-3
D gene: NA
CDR3 protein: CASSAGPGGDTQYF
CDR3 DNA: TGTGCCAGCAGTGCGGGCCCGGGTGGAGATACGCAGTATTTT

V gene: TRBV6-5
clone size: NA
J gene: TRBJ1-2
D gene: TRBD1
CDR3 protein: CASSYKTRDRVGYTF
CDR3 DNA: TGTGCCAGCAGTTACAAGACCCGGGACAGGGTAGGCTACACCTTC

V gene: TRBV19
clone size: NA
J gene: TRBJ2-7
D gene: NA
CDR3 protein: CASSRQQSSYEQYF
CDR3 DNA: TGTGCCAGTAGTCGACAGCAGAGCTCCTACGAGCAGTACTTC

V gene: TRBV30
clone size: NA
J gene: TRBJ2-3
D gene: NA
CDR3 protein: CAWSSEIRTQYF
CDR3 DNA: TGTGCCTGGAGTTCTGAGATTCGGACGCAGTATTTT

V gene: TRBV5-1
clone size: NA
J gene: TRBJ1-1
D gene: NA
CDR3 protein: CASSLEGNRNTEAFF
CDR3 DNA: TGCGCCAGCAGCTTGGAGGGGAACCGAAACACTGAAGCTTTCTTT

V gene: TRBV6-5
clone size: NA
J gene: TRBJ1-2
D gene: TRBD1
CDR3 protein: CASSRSGGSGYGYTF
CDR3 DNA: TGTGCCAGCAGCCGCTCAGGGGGCTCGGGCTATGGCTACACCTTC

V gene: TRBV10-1
clone size: once
J gene: TRBJ2-7
D gene: NA
CDR3 protein: CASSETPYSYEQYF
CDR3 DNA: TGCGCCAGCAGTGAGACACCTTACTCCTACGAGCAGTACTTC

V gene: TRBV15
clone size: NA
J gene: TRBJ2-1
D gene: TRBD1
CDR3 protein: CATSSRPGQGDEQFF
CDR3 DNA: TGTGCCACCAGCAGTAGACCGGGACAGGGGGATGAGCAGTTCTTC

V gene: TRBV15
clone size: NA
J gene: TRBJ2-7
D gene: NA
CDR3 protein: CATSRAPLGEYEQYF
CDR3 DNA: TGTGCCACCAGCAGAGCCCCTCTTGGGGAATACGAGCAGTACTTC

V gene: TRBV6-5
clone size: NA
J gene: TRBJ2-7
D gene: NA
CDR3 protein: CASSYRGQSSYEQYF
CDR3 DNA: TGTGCCAGCAGTTACCGTGGACAGAGCTCCTACGAGCAGTACTTC

V gene: TRBV7-2
clone size: NA
J gene: TRBJ1-3
D gene: NA
CDR3 protein: CASSLRPRSSGNTIYF
CDR3 DNA: TGTGCCAGCAGCTTACGCCCACGGAGCTCTGGAAACACCATATATTTT

V gene: TRBV29-1
clone size: NA
J gene: TRBJ1-2
D gene: TRBD1
CDR3 protein: CSVEKGTGYGYTF
CDR3 DNA: TGCAGCGTTGAGAAGGGGACAGGGTATGGCTACACCTTC

V gene: TRBV27
clone size: NA
J gene: TRBJ2-7
D gene: NA
CDR3 protein: CASSLSPPNVQYF
CDR3 DNA: TGTGCCAGCAGTTTATCACCGCCTAATGTTCAGTACTTC

V gene: TRBV14
clone size: NA
J gene: TRBJ1-4
D gene: NA
CDR3 protein: CASSQLEGHRNEKLFF
CDR3 DNA: TGTGCCAGCAGCCAGTTGGAGGGACATCGTAATGAAAAACTGTTTTTT

V gene: TRBV6-5
clone size: NA
J gene: TRBJ2-1
D gene: TRBD2
CDR3 protein: CASSYSGTSVGNEQFF
CDR3 DNA: TGTGCCAGCAGTTACTCGGGGACTAGCGTGGGGAATGAGCAGTTCTTC

V gene: TRBV13
clone size: NA
J gene: TRBJ1-1
D gene: NA
CDR3 protein: CASSLLGRTNTEAFF
CDR3 DNA: TGTGCCAGCAGCTTATTAGGGCGGACGAACACTGAAGCTTTCTTT

V gene: TRBV6-4
clone size: NA
J gene: TRBJ2-3
D gene: TRBD2
CDR3 protein: CASSRTSGIDTQYF
CDR3 DNA: TGTGCCAGCAGCCGGACTAGCGGGATTGATACGCAGTATTTT

V gene: TRBV7-3
clone size: NA
J gene: TRBJ1-1
D gene: NA
CDR3 protein: CASSSGIGAEAFF
CDR3 DNA: TGTGCCAGCAGCTCGGGGATTGGGGCTGAAGCTTTCTTT

V gene: TRBV10-3
clone size: once
J gene: TRBJ2-1
D gene: TRBD1
CDR3 protein: CAISEGDRGYNEQFF
CDR3 DNA: TGTGCCATCAGTGAGGGGGACAGAGGTTACAATGAGCAGTTCTTC

V gene: TRBV7-2
clone size: NA
J gene: TRBJ2-1
D gene: NA
CDR3 protein: CASSPDLNEQFF
CDR3 DNA: TGTGCCAGCAGCCCCGACTTGAATGAGCAGTTCTTC

V gene: TRBV9
clone size: NA
J gene: TRBJ1-5
D gene: TRBD1
CDR3 protein: CASSPRGLGLPQHF
CDR3 DNA: TGTGCCAGCAGCCCCAGGGGGCTTGGGCTGCCCCAGCATTTT

V gene: TRBV18
clone size: NA
J gene: TRBJ2-6
D gene: TRBD1
CDR3 protein: CASSPIGQGLPGANVLTF
CDR3 DNA: TGTGCCAGCTCACCAATAGGACAGGGGCTTCCTGGGGCCAACGTCCTGACTTTC

V gene: TRBV28
clone size: NA
J gene: TRBJ2-7
D gene: NA
CDR3 protein: CASRAPAGAFDYEQYF
CDR3 DNA: TGTGCCAGCAGGGCCCCCGCCGGGGCATTTGACTACGAGCAGTACTTC

V gene: TRBV6-1
clone size: NA
J gene: TRBJ2-5
D gene: TRBD2
CDR3 protein: CASSERIAGGQETQYF
CDR3 DNA: TGTGCCAGCAGTGAACGGATAGCGGGAGGGCAAGAGACCCAGTACTTC

V gene: TRBV30
clone size: NA
J gene: TRBJ2-7
D gene: NA
CDR3 protein: CAWSRPYEQYF
CDR3 DNA: TGTGCCTGGAGTCGGCCCTACGAGCAGTACTTC

V gene: TRBV5-8
clone size: NA
J gene: TRBJ1-3
D gene: NA
CDR3 protein: CASSFEMRNSGNTIYF
CDR3 DNA: TGTGCCAGCAGCTTCGAGATGAGGAACTCTGGAAACACCATATATTTT

V gene: TRBV19
clone size: few
J gene: TRBJ1-4
D gene: NA
CDR3 protein: CASRWDEKLFF
CDR3 DNA: TGTGCCAGCAGGTGGGATGAAAAACTGTTTTTT

V gene: TRBV7-9
clone size: NA
J gene: TRBJ2-2
D gene: TRBD2
CDR3 protein: CAPGTSGSAGELFF
CDR3 DNA: TGTGCCCCCGGGACTAGCGGGAGTGCCGGGGAGCTGTTTTTT

V gene: TRBV6-5
clone size: NA
J gene: TRBJ2-1
D gene: TRBD2
CDR3 protein: CASSSPREISYNEQFF
CDR3 DNA: TGTGCCAGCAGTTCCCCGCGGGAGATATCCTACAATGAGCAGTTCTTC

V gene: TRBV9
clone size: few
J gene: TRBJ1-2
D gene: TRBD1
CDR3 protein: CASSRQGVAGYTF
CDR3 DNA: TGTGCCAGCAGTCGACAGGGGGTTGCTGGCTACACCTTC

V gene: TRBV28
clone size: NA
J gene: TRBJ2-1
D gene: TRBD2
CDR3 protein: CASSAPGLAGVDEQFF
CDR3 DNA: TGTGCCAGCAGCGCCCCGGGACTAGCGGGAGTTGATGAGCAGTTCTTC

V gene: TRBV30
clone size: NA
J gene: TRBJ2-5
D gene: NA
CDR3 protein: CAWSVPETQYF
CDR3 DNA: TGTGCCTGGAGTGTACCAGAGACCCAGTACTTC

V gene: TRBV2
clone size: NA
J gene: TRBJ2-5
D gene: NA
CDR3 protein: CASSVGGAGQETQYF
CDR3 DNA: TGTGCCAGCAGTGTTGGTGGGGCAGGGCAAGAGACCCAGTACTTC

V gene: TRBV9
clone size: NA
J gene: TRBJ1-1
D gene: NA
CDR3 protein: CASSARQNTEAFF
CDR3 DNA: TGTGCCAGCAGCGCACGACAGAACACTGAAGCTTTCTTT